Given below is one T cell receptor beta chain in context. These data belong to a study of T cells in tumors after PD-1 blockade. For the study at large: Prior checkpoint blockade, systemic immunosuppressant use, or anti-cancer therapy within 4 weeks excluded patients. Some patients also took daily vismodegib 150 mg during anti-PD-1 treatment. Peripheral blood samples averaged 36,536 unique clonotypes and about 110,000 templates.

Tumor or blood genomic DNA was sequenced, with inputs of roughly 616 ng to 6,004 ng. The protocol was immunoSEQ multiplex PCR, while the TCRdb copy is restricted to in-frame clones and leaves out a portion. The sample has some 18,000 clones; approximately 84% are singletons. CDR3 length: 12 residues. The V gene's germline CDR1 is MNHEY and CDR2 SVGAGI. V was cut by 7 bases and J by 0 bases, with 4 bases left in between. This receptor was identified in a human donor with advanced basal cell or squamous cell carcinoma (not recorded which). The V gene is TRBV6-5, the J gene TRBJ1-3; D unclear. The specimen was PBMCs, collected after anti-PD-1 therapy. CDR3 coding DNA: TGTGCCAGCACTCTCTCTGGAAACACCATATATTTT. The encoded protein is CASTLSGNTIYF.